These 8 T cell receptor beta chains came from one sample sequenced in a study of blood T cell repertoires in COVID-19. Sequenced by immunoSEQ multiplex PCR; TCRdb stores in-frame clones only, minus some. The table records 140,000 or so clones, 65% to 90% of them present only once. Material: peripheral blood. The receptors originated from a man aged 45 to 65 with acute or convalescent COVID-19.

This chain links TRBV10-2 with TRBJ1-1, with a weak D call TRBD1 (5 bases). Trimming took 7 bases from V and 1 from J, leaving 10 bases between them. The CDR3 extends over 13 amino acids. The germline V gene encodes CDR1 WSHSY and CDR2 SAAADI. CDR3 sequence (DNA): TGCGCCAGCAACTCGGGGGAGAACACTGAAGCTTTCTTT. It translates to CASNSGENTEAFF.

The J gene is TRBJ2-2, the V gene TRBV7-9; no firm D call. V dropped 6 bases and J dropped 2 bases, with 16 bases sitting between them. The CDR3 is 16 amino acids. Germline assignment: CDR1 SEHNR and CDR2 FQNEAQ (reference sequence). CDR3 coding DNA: TGTGCCAGCAGTCACCTAGGTCTGACCAACACCGGGGAGCTGTTTTTT. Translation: CASSHLGLTNTGELFF.

CDR3 bases: TGCAGTGCTAGTCCTAGTCAAAACTCTCGGGATACGCAGTATTTT. Its translation: CSASPSQNSRDTQYF. This chain uses TRBV20-1 with TRBJ2-3; D gene ambiguous. CDR1 is DFQATT, CDR2 SNEGSKA, per germline (reference sequence). This CDR3 has 15 amino acids. With 3 bases removed from V and 6 bases from J, the gap between germline ends came to 19 bases.

The CDR3 DNA reads TGTGCCAGCAGCCAAGGACGCGATTTAGCGGTAGAGTACGAGCAGTACTTC. Its protein product is CASSQGRDLAVEYEQYF. This sequence joins TRBV3-1 (or the pseudogene TRBV3-2) and TRBJ2-7; TRBD2 is a possible D gene (6 bases). Germline CDR1 is LGHDT and CDR2 is YNNKEL (reference sequence). This CDR3 has 17 residues. V shed 1 base and J shed 4 bases, with 20 bases lying between them.

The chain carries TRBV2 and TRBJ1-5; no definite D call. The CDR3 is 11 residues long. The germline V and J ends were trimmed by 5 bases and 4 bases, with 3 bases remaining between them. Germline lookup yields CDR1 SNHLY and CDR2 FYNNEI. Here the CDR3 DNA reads TGTGCCAGCAGTATAAATCAGCCCCAGCATTTT. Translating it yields CASSINQPQHF.

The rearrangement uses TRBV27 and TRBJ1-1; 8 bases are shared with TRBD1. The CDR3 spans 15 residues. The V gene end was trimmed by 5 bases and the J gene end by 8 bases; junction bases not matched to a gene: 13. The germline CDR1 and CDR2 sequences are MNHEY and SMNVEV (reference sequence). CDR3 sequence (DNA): TGTGCCAGCAGTGCAATTGGACAGGGCGGAAGGGAAGCTTTCTTT. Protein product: CASSAIGQGGREAFF.

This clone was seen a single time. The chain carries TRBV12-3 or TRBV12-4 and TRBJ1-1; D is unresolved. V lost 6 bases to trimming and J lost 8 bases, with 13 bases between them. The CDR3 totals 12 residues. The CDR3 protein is CASSTQTSEAFF. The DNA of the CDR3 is TGTGCCAGCAGCACACAAACGTCAGAAGCTTTCTTT.

The CDR3 sequence is CAWSVQGGDTEAFF. Here the CDR3 DNA reads TGTGCCTGGAGTGTACAGGGTGGGGATACTGAAGCTTTCTTT. The chain is built from TRBV30 and TRBJ1-1; D may be TRBD1 (6 bases). The germline V gene has CDR1 GTSNPN and CDR2 SVGIG (reference sequence). V shed 0 bases and J shed 5 bases, with 13 bases lying between them. The CDR3 is 14 residues long.